The T cell receptor beta chain described here comes from a study of blood T cell repertoires in COVID-19. The overall study: The cDNA or gDNA used as material had been derived from T cells, B-cell-depleted T cells, or PBMCs.

The method was immunoSEQ multiplex PCR; TCRdb's version includes in-frame clones alone and lacks a portion of them. Of about 75,000 clones listed, 80% to 90% are singletons. CDR1 and CDR2 from the germline V gene are LNHNV and YYDKDF (reference sequence). Trimming took off 0 bases at V and 1 base at J, with 9 bases between the two ends. The CDR3 extends over 15 amino acids. J is TRBJ1-1 and V is TRBV15, with TRBD1 as a possible D gene (5 bases). This receptor was taken from a woman in her forties or fifties with acute or convalescent COVID-19. Sequenced input: peripheral blood. DNA of the CDR3: TGTGCCACCAGCAGAGAGAAGGGGCAGAACACTGAAGCTTTCTTT. Amino acids: CATSREKGQNTEAFF.